In this sample, the clone carrying this T cell receptor beta chain turned up a few times. This entry belongs to a study of human T cells and chemical hapten exposure. About the research overall: Recorded diagnoses among the mostly female patients were alopecia areata, totalis or universalis.

The length of the CDR3 is 16 residues. The V end was cut by 0 bases, the J end by 6 bases, with 15 bases between. Germline V lookup: CDR1 LGHNA, CDR2 YNFKEQ. The time point here: patch test 2, 6 weeks after DPC sensitization. As for treatment: therapeutic diphenylcyclopropenone sensitization with weekly scalp DPC. Alopecia patients deemed DPC-suitable, aged 18 to 70, excluding pregnancy. MiXCR, run by TCRdb on the RACE reads, gives a single entry per CDR3 protein. The profile shows 350,000 to 400,000 distinct CDR3 sequences, about 6.3% of them singletons. This TCR came from a woman between 18 and 30 years old with alopecia areata. Some clones in this sample may be carry-over from other donors' samples. The source was whole blood, collected in connection with sensitization to the hapten diphenylcyclopropenone (DPC). V and J are TRBV4-2 and TRBJ2-1, with D possibly matching TRBD2 (7 bases). The CDR3, as DNA: TGTGCCAGCAGCCAAGATGCCGGCGGGGGCTTCAATGAGCAGTTCTTC. Amino acid sequence: CASSQDAGGGFNEQFF.